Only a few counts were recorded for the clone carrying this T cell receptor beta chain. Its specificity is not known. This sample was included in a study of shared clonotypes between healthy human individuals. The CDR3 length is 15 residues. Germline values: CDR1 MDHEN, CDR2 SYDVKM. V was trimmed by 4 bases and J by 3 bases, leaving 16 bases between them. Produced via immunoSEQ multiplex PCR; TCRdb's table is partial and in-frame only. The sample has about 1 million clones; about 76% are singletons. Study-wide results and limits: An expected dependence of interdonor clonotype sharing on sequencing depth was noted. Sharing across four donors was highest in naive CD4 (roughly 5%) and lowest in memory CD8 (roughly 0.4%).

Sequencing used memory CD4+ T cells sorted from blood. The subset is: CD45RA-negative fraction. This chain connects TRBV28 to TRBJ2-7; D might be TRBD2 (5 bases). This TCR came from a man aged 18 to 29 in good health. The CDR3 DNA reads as TGTGCCAGCAGTTCCTCGTCCCCGGACTTCTACGAGCAGTACTTC. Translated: CASSSSSPDFYEQYF.